This T cell receptor (beta chain) was sequenced for a study of regulatory T cells in long-lasting Graves disease. At least ten counts were recorded for this clonotype. The antigen remains undetermined. The trim removed 3 bases at V and 0 bases at J, leaving 9 bases unmatched. The V gene's germline CDR1 is SGHRS and CDR2 YFSETQ. CDR3 length equals 17 residues. Study-level results: It was peripheral blood alone, not thyroid tissue, that was studied.

Building of the TCR beta libraries involved iRepertoire HTBI primers and Arm-PCR of CDR3 regions. MiXCR was run by TCRdb on the multiplex PCR reads, yielding one entry per CDR3 protein. The data show 360,000 or so distinct CDR3 sequences, roughly 16% seen once. Time point reported: newly diagnosed GD, antithyroid drugs for less than 3 months. Researchers made the TCR library from RNA that was extracted from PBMCs. These same records also appear under a second study, on T cells in Graves' hyperthyroidism and ophthalmopathy. Per that study: Uncontrolled infection, other autoimmune disease, pregnancy and lactation each barred patients from inclusion. Researchers found most expanded thyroid clonotypes above 0.001 in blood as well. Using 13 V-J features, a model discriminated ophthalmopathy from stable hyperthyroidism.

The sample here was peripheral blood mononuclear cells (PBMCs), taken at new diagnosis, from a patient treated with antithyroid drugs. This receptor was identified in a woman aged 18-29 years with Graves disease. V usage is TRBV5-1 and J usage is TRBJ2-4; 7 bases are shared with TRBD2. As DNA, the CDR3 is TGCGCCAGCAGCTGGACCAGGGAGGGTTTAGCCAAAAACATTCAGTACTTC. Amino acid sequence: CASSWTREGLAKNIQYF.